This T cell receptor beta chain was profiled in a study of Ad26.COV2.S vaccination and SARS-CoV-2 variants. Generated by immunoSEQ multiplex PCR, the TCRdb table keeps only in-frame clones and is missing some. Here the sample spans under 550,000 clones, roughly 90% being singletons. Study results and caveats: While placebo recipients had lower spike-specific TCR breadth, vaccine recipients had more.

Specified treatment: roughly 18 received Ad26.COV2.S at low or high dose, single or two shots; about 5 received placebo; per-sample allocation not given. Sampling took place 63 days after the first vaccine or placebo injection. Regarding this clone: Its specificity is unknown.

The CDR3 length is 13 residues. The V and J ends lost 5 bases and 5 bases respectively, with 11 bases between them. Germline V CDR1 and CDR2: SEHNR, FQNEAQ (reference sequence). The sequence came from a person aged 18-60 years who received the Ad26.COV2.S COVID-19 vaccine or a placebo. This chain links TRBV7-9 with TRBJ2-3; unclear D gene. Sample: peripheral blood, taken in a trial of Ad26.COV2.S vaccine versus placebo. CDR3 sequence (DNA): TGTGCCAGCAGCCCTCCCCGTGGAGATACGCAGTATTTT. This codes for CASSPPRGDTQYF. Together with reference TRBV7-9 and TRBJ2-3, the CDR3 gives the full variable domain: DTGVSQNPRHKITKRGQNVTFRCDPISEHNRLYWYRQTLGQGPEFLTYFQNEAQLEKSRLLSDRFSAERPKGSFSTLEIQRTEQGDSAMYLCASSPPRGDTQYFGPGTRLTVL.